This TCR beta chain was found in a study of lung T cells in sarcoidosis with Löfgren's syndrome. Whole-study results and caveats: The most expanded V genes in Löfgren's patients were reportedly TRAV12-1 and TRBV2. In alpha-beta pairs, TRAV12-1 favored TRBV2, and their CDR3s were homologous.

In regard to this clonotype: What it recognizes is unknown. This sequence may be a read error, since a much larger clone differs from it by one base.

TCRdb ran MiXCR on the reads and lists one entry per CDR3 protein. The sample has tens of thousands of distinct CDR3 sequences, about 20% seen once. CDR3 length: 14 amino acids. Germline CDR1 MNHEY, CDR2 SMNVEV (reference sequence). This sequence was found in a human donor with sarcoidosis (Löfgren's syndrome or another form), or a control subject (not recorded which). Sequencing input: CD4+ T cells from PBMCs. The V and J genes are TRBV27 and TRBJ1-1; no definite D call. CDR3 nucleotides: TGTGCCAGCAGTTTTTCCACTGGGAACACTGAAGCTTCCTTT. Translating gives CASSFSTGNTEASF.